Listed below are T cell receptor beta chains from one sample, sequenced in a study of response to subunit inactivated influenza vaccine. TCRdb reprocessed the RT-PCR reads via MiXCR and lists one record per CDR3 protein. The table has 150,000 to 200,000 distinct CDR3 sequences, about 11% seen once. The source was CD8+ T cells sorted from PBMCs, collected less than 30 months after vaccination. The source of these receptors is a man between 50 and 75 years old who received an inactivated influenza vaccine. CDR3s include the opening cysteine and the closing phenylalanine or tryptophan. A D gene is named only where the DNA matches it firmly. The size entry is marked missing in some rows and otherwise reads once, few, many or a size class.

CDR3nt: TGTGCCAGCAGTCGGACAGGGTCGAATACCGGGGAGCTGTTTTTT
CDR3aa: CASSRTGSNTGELFF
v_gene: TRBV6-1
abundance: NA
j_gene: TRBJ2-2
d_gene: TRBD1

CDR3nt: TGTGCCAGCAGTTTACTGTTCGACACAGATACGCAGTATTTT
CDR3aa: CASSLLFDTDTQYF
v_gene: TRBV28
abundance: NA
j_gene: TRBJ2-3
d_gene: NA

CDR3nt: TGTGCCAGCAGCCAGCTGAGGGATAGGCCCTCCGAGCAGTACTTC
CDR3aa: CASSQLRDRPSEQYF
v_gene: TRBV14
abundance: once
j_gene: TRBJ2-7
d_gene: NA

CDR3nt: TGCAGTGCTAGAGATGCTGTAGGGGGAGATCAGCCCCAGCATTTT
CDR3aa: CSARDAVGGDQPQHF
v_gene: TRBV20-1
abundance: few
j_gene: TRBJ1-5
d_gene: NA

CDR3nt: TGCGCCAGCAGCCAAGATCGGACGATCTCTGGAAACACCATATATTTT
CDR3aa: CASSQDRTISGNTIYF
v_gene: TRBV4-3
abundance: NA
j_gene: TRBJ1-3
d_gene: NA

CDR3nt: TGTGCCAGCAGCTTTACCGGGACCGCGAGAACAGATACGCAGTATTTT
CDR3aa: CASSFTGTARTDTQYF
v_gene: TRBV5-5
abundance: few
j_gene: TRBJ2-3
d_gene: NA

CDR3nt: TGTGCCAGCAGCCAATACACCGGGACAGGGGGTCGGAACACTGAAGCTTTCTTT
CDR3aa: CASSQYTGTGGRNTEAFF
v_gene: TRBV4-2
abundance: many
j_gene: TRBJ1-1
d_gene: TRBD1

CDR3nt: TGCAGCGGGACGCAGGGAGTGTCAGAGACCCAGTACTTC
CDR3aa: CSGTQGVSETQYF
v_gene: TRBV29-1
abundance: few
j_gene: TRBJ2-5
d_gene: NA

CDR3nt: TGTGCCAGCAGTCACACCGGGGGCAGTAACTATGGCTACACCTTC
CDR3aa: CASSHTGGSNYGYTF
v_gene: TRBV6-5
abundance: many
j_gene: TRBJ1-2
d_gene: NA

CDR3nt: TGCGCCAGCAGCCAAGGAGTCTGGGACTCCTACGAGCAGTACTTC
CDR3aa: CASSQGVWDSYEQYF
v_gene: TRBV4-3
abundance: few
j_gene: TRBJ2-7
d_gene: NA

CDR3nt: TGTGCCAGCAGTCGAGGGACAGGGTACCACGAGCAGTACTTC
CDR3aa: CASSRGTGYHEQYF
v_gene: TRBV12-3/TRBV12-4
abundance: few
j_gene: TRBJ2-7
d_gene: TRBD1

CDR3nt: TGCGCCAGCAGCCAGGACTGGACAGGAGGGTACTACAATGAGCAGTTCTTC
CDR3aa: CASSQDWTGGYYNEQFF
v_gene: TRBV4-3
abundance: few
j_gene: TRBJ2-1
d_gene: NA

CDR3nt: TGTGCCAGCAGTTCAGACACGGGACAGGGCTACGAGCAGTACTTC
CDR3aa: CASSSDTGQGYEQYF
v_gene: TRBV28
abundance: NA
j_gene: TRBJ2-7
d_gene: TRBD1

CDR3nt: TGTGCCAGCAGTTACTCTCAGGGCCACGAGCAGTACTTC
CDR3aa: CASSYSQGHEQYF
v_gene: TRBV6-5
abundance: NA
j_gene: TRBJ2-7
d_gene: NA

CDR3nt: TGTGCCAGCAGCGAACAGGGGGCGCGGAATGGCTACACCTTC
CDR3aa: CASSEQGARNGYTF
v_gene: TRBV7-9
abundance: few
j_gene: TRBJ1-2
d_gene: TRBD1

CDR3nt: TGTGCCAGCAGCTTAGGGCCTTATCAGCCCCAGCATTTT
CDR3aa: CASSLGPYQPQHF
v_gene: TRBV7-9
abundance: few
j_gene: TRBJ1-5
d_gene: NA

CDR3nt: TGCAGTGCTACGGGATGGGGGCGGCAGGGCCTCTCCTACGAGCAGTACTTC
CDR3aa: CSATGWGRQGLSYEQYF
v_gene: TRBV20-1
abundance: NA
j_gene: TRBJ2-7
d_gene: NA

CDR3nt: TGTGCCAGCAGCCAATTCCTGGCCCAATCCTACGAGCAGTACTTC
CDR3aa: CASSQFLAQSYEQYF
v_gene: TRBV14
abundance: NA
j_gene: TRBJ2-7
d_gene: NA

CDR3nt: TGTGCCAGCAGCTCCGGGACAGGGGGCTATGGCTACACCTTC
CDR3aa: CASSSGTGGYGYTF
v_gene: TRBV12-3/TRBV12-4
abundance: many
j_gene: TRBJ1-2
d_gene: TRBD1

CDR3nt: TGTGCCAGCAGCTTGGGTACGGCTTCCTACGAGCAGTACTTC
CDR3aa: CASSLGTASYEQYF
v_gene: TRBV5-6
abundance: many
j_gene: TRBJ2-7
d_gene: NA

CDR3nt: TGTGTCTCGCAGGGGACAGGCCTTTACGAGCAGTACTTC
CDR3aa: CVSQGTGLYEQYF
v_gene: TRBV2
abundance: NA
j_gene: TRBJ2-7
d_gene: TRBD1

CDR3nt: TGTGCCAGCAGTTTATTATCCGTAGAAGATACGCAGTATTTT
CDR3aa: CASSLLSVEDTQYF
v_gene: TRBV27
abundance: NA
j_gene: TRBJ2-3
d_gene: NA

CDR3nt: TGTGCCAGCAGCTACTACAGGGAGCCCCAGCATTTT
CDR3aa: CASSYYREPQHF
v_gene: TRBV28
abundance: few
j_gene: TRBJ1-5
d_gene: NA

CDR3nt: TGTGCCAGCAGTTTGATGGGGAATCAGCCCCAGCATTTT
CDR3aa: CASSLMGNQPQHF
v_gene: TRBV27
abundance: many
j_gene: TRBJ1-5
d_gene: NA

CDR3nt: TGCGCCAGCAGCCAAGATGAGGGAGGAGGCACCGGGGAGCTGTTTTTT
CDR3aa: CASSQDEGGGTGELFF
v_gene: TRBV4-3
abundance: many
j_gene: TRBJ2-2
d_gene: NA

CDR3nt: TGTGCCAGCAGTTCTGGGGCCCTAGCCGAGCAGTACTTC
CDR3aa: CASSSGALAEQYF
v_gene: TRBV28
abundance: few
j_gene: TRBJ2-7
d_gene: NA